The rows below give T cell receptor beta chains drawn from one sample of a study of blood T cell repertoires in COVID-19. This table comes from immunoSEQ multiplex PCR, and its TCRdb copy is limited to in-frame clones, with some not included. Here the sample spans fewer than 120,000 clones, around 82% being singletons. The source material was peripheral blood. These receptors were collected from a woman aged 60-75 years with acute or convalescent COVID-19. The CDR3 runs from the conserved cysteine through the conserved F or W. Each record gives: clone size, V gene, J gene, D gene, CDR3 protein, CDR3 DNA. D genes are given only for firm matches. Not all rows give a size; the values are once, few, many and, for expanded clones, a class.

clone size: -; V gene: TRBV30; J gene: TRBJ2-7; D gene: -; CDR3 protein: CAWTQIGTDRLYF; CDR3 DNA: TGTGCCTGGACCCAAATCGGGACTGACCGACTGTACTTC
clone size: -; V gene: TRBV3-1/TRBV3-2; J gene: TRBJ2-5; D gene: TRBD1; CDR3 protein: CASSQSPIQGYTETQYF; CDR3 DNA: TGTGCCAGCAGCCAAAGTCCCATACAGGGGTATACAGAGACCCAGTACTTC
clone size: once; V gene: TRBV7-2; J gene: TRBJ1-5; D gene: -; CDR3 protein: CASSPNVGGTQPQHF; CDR3 DNA: TGTGCCAGCAGCCCTAACGTGGGGGGGACTCAGCCCCAGCATTTT
clone size: -; V gene: TRBV28; J gene: TRBJ2-5; D gene: -; CDR3 protein: CASSLFPSQETQYF; CDR3 DNA: TGTGCCAGCAGTTTATTTCCTAGCCAAGAGACCCAGTACTTC
clone size: -; V gene: TRBV28; J gene: TRBJ1-1; D gene: TRBD1; CDR3 protein: CASRQGTASDTEAFF; CDR3 DNA: TGTGCCAGCAGACAGGGGACCGCTTCGGATACTGAAGCTTTCTTT
clone size: -; V gene: TRBV19; J gene: TRBJ2-3; D gene: TRBD1; CDR3 protein: CASSMAQGADTQYF; CDR3 DNA: TGTGCCAGTAGTATGGCCCAGGGGGCAGATACGCAGTATTTT
clone size: -; V gene: TRBV29-1; J gene: TRBJ2-7; D gene: -; CDR3 protein: CSVEDSGEYEQYF; CDR3 DNA: TGCAGCGTTGAAGACTCAGGGGAGTACGAGCAGTACTTC
clone size: -; V gene: TRBV27; J gene: TRBJ2-3; D gene: TRBD2; CDR3 protein: CASSATRLAGARDTQYF; CDR3 DNA: TGTGCCAGCAGCGCTACCCGACTAGCGGGGGCGAGAGATACGCAGTATTTT
clone size: -; V gene: TRBV7-9; J gene: TRBJ2-2; D gene: TRBD1; CDR3 protein: CASSLGDRGFTGELFF; CDR3 DNA: TGTGCCAGCAGCTTAGGAGACAGGGGTTTCACCGGGGAGCTGTTTTTT
clone size: -; V gene: TRBV29-1; J gene: TRBJ2-5; D gene: -; CDR3 protein: CSALATQETQYF; CDR3 DNA: TGCAGCGCTCTAGCGACCCAAGAGACCCAGTACTTC
clone size: once; V gene: TRBV7-3; J gene: TRBJ2-5; D gene: TRBD2; CDR3 protein: CASSLGPAGGETQYF; CDR3 DNA: TGTGCCAGCAGCTTAGGTCCAGCGGGGGGAGAGACCCAGTACTTC
clone size: -; V gene: TRBV6-5; J gene: TRBJ1-5; D gene: TRBD1; CDR3 protein: CASKEGTGSQPQHF; CDR3 DNA: TGTGCCAGCAAGGAAGGGACAGGGAGTCAGCCCCAGCATTTT
clone size: few; V gene: TRBV9; J gene: TRBJ2-2; D gene: -; CDR3 protein: CASSARGGELFF; CDR3 DNA: TGTGCCAGCAGCGCCAGAGGCGGGGAGCTGTTTTTT
clone size: once; V gene: TRBV7-9; J gene: TRBJ1-1; D gene: TRBD1; CDR3 protein: CASSSTGFEAFF; CDR3 DNA: TGTGCCAGCAGCTCGACAGGGTTTGAAGCTTTCTTT
clone size: once; V gene: TRBV11-3; J gene: TRBJ2-1; D gene: -; CDR3 protein: CASSLEENEQFF; CDR3 DNA: TGTGCCAGCAGCTTAGAGGAGAATGAGCAGTTCTTC
clone size: -; V gene: TRBV7-8; J gene: TRBJ2-7; D gene: TRBD1; CDR3 protein: CASSPRPGQGSYEQYF; CDR3 DNA: TGTGCCAGCAGCCCAAGACCAGGACAGGGATCCTACGAGCAGTACTTC
clone size: -; V gene: TRBV5-1; J gene: TRBJ1-2; D gene: -; CDR3 protein: CASSLDSGWLTDYGYTF; CDR3 DNA: TGCGCCAGCAGCTTGGATTCAGGGTGGCTAACGGACTATGGCTACACCTTC
clone size: few; V gene: TRBV7-3; J gene: TRBJ1-6; D gene: -; CDR3 protein: CASSLTSNSPLHF; CDR3 DNA: TGTGCCAGCAGCTTAACTTCAAATTCACCCCTCCACTTT
clone size: few; V gene: TRBV5-4; J gene: TRBJ1-6; D gene: TRBD1; CDR3 protein: CASSPLQGGNNSPLHF; CDR3 DNA: TGTGCCAGCAGCCCCCTACAGGGGGGAAATAATTCACCCCTCCACTTT
clone size: -; V gene: TRBV15; J gene: TRBJ2-2; D gene: -; CDR3 protein: CATSSPGTGELFF; CDR3 DNA: TGTGCCACCAGCAGTCCGGGCACCGGGGAGCTGTTTTTT
clone size: once; V gene: TRBV19; J gene: TRBJ1-2; D gene: -; CDR3 protein: CASSSSPSHYGYTF; CDR3 DNA: TGTGCCAGTAGTAGTTCTCCGTCCCACTATGGCTACACCTTC
clone size: few; V gene: TRBV7-3; J gene: TRBJ2-1; D gene: -; CDR3 protein: CASSSDPSDWQFF; CDR3 DNA: TGTGCCAGCAGCTCTGATCCGTCGGACTGGCAGTTCTTC
clone size: -; V gene: TRBV5-5; J gene: TRBJ1-5; D gene: -; CDR3 protein: CASSLGAASNQPQHF; CDR3 DNA: TGTGCCAGCAGCTTGGGGGCAGCCAGCAATCAGCCCCAGCATTTT
clone size: -; V gene: TRBV4-3; J gene: TRBJ2-3; D gene: TRBD2; CDR3 protein: CASSQDLRGGGPPADTQYF; CDR3 DNA: TGCGCCAGCAGCCAAGACCTAAGGGGCGGGGGGCCACCTGCGGATACGCAGTATTTT
clone size: few; V gene: TRBV28; J gene: TRBJ1-3; D gene: -; CDR3 protein: CASSPYRMGDGNTIYF; CDR3 DNA: TGTGCCAGCAGTCCCTATAGAATGGGAGATGGAAACACCATATATTTT
clone size: -; V gene: TRBV24-1; J gene: TRBJ2-1; D gene: TRBD1; CDR3 protein: CATSDGQGYYNEQFF; CDR3 DNA: TGTGCCACCAGTGACGGACAGGGTTACTACAATGAGCAGTTCTTC
clone size: -; V gene: TRBV19; J gene: TRBJ1-5; D gene: -; CDR3 protein: CASSIDSYNQPQHF; CDR3 DNA: TGTGCCAGTAGTATTGACAGCTACAATCAGCCCCAGCATTTT
clone size: -; V gene: TRBV5-4; J gene: TRBJ2-3; D gene: TRBD2; CDR3 protein: CASSEGTSGVGTDTQYF; CDR3 DNA: TGTGCCAGCAGCGAGGGGACTAGCGGAGTCGGCACAGATACGCAGTATTTT
clone size: -; V gene: TRBV9; J gene: TRBJ1-2; D gene: -; CDR3 protein: CASNPGGLGGYTF; CDR3 DNA: TGTGCCAGCAACCCAGGAGGGTTGGGTGGCTACACCTTC
clone size: -; V gene: TRBV18; J gene: TRBJ1-2; D gene: TRBD1; CDR3 protein: CASSGQGLYGYTF; CDR3 DNA: TGTGCCAGCTCAGGACAGGGACTCTATGGCTACACCTTC
clone size: few; V gene: TRBV5-1; J gene: TRBJ1-1; D gene: TRBD1; CDR3 protein: CASSLDGTVEAFF; CDR3 DNA: TGCGCCAGCAGCTTGGACGGGACAGTTGAAGCTTTCTTT
clone size: few; V gene: TRBV5-1; J gene: TRBJ2-3; D gene: TRBD1; CDR3 protein: CASSLDSGTGWQDTQYF; CDR3 DNA: TGCGCCAGCAGCTTGGATTCCGGGACAGGTTGGCAAGATACGCAGTATTTT
clone size: -; V gene: TRBV6-6; J gene: TRBJ2-7; D gene: -; CDR3 protein: CASSLYPPGMQSGEQYF; CDR3 DNA: TGTGCCAGCAGTCTCTACCCTCCAGGGATGCAGTCGGGCGAGCAGTACTTC
clone size: -; V gene: TRBV20-1; J gene: TRBJ2-5; D gene: TRBD2; CDR3 protein: CSLSGGKTQYF; CDR3 DNA: TGCAGTCTCAGCGGGGGAAAGACCCAGTACTTC
clone size: -; V gene: TRBV7-9; J gene: TRBJ1-3; D gene: -; CDR3 protein: CASSPGAGETSGNTIYF; CDR3 DNA: TGTGCCAGCAGTCCTGGGGCAGGGGAGACCTCTGGAAACACCATATATTTT
clone size: once; V gene: TRBV19; J gene: TRBJ1-5; D gene: TRBD1; CDR3 protein: CASRDYRGGQPQHF; CDR3 DNA: TGTGCCAGTAGAGACTACAGGGGAGGTCAGCCCCAGCATTTT
clone size: -; V gene: TRBV15; J gene: TRBJ2-7; D gene: -; CDR3 protein: CATSRDVLYEQYF; CDR3 DNA: TGTGCCACCAGCAGAGACGTCCTCTACGAGCAGTACTTC
clone size: -; V gene: TRBV6-6; J gene: TRBJ1-5; D gene: -; CDR3 protein: CASSSRQLDQPQHF; CDR3 DNA: TGTGCCAGCAGCTCACGACAGCTTGATCAGCCCCAGCATTTT
clone size: -; V gene: TRBV7-2; J gene: TRBJ2-3; D gene: -; CDR3 protein: CASSRGYLDTQYF; CDR3 DNA: TGTGCCAGCAGCCGAGGGTACTTGGATACGCAGTATTTT
clone size: -; V gene: TRBV6-2/TRBV6-3; J gene: TRBJ1-6; D gene: TRBD1; CDR3 protein: CASSWDRSSYNSPLHF; CDR3 DNA: TGTGCCAGCAGTTGGGACAGGAGCTCCTATAATTCACCCCTCCACTTT
clone size: -; V gene: TRBV20-1; J gene: TRBJ2-1; D gene: TRBD2; CDR3 protein: CSASRLAGVNEQFF; CDR3 DNA: TGCAGTGCTAGTCGACTAGCGGGGGTAAATGAGCAGTTCTTC
clone size: -; V gene: TRBV9; J gene: TRBJ1-1; D gene: -; CDR3 protein: CASSVDAANTEAFF; CDR3 DNA: TGTGCCAGCAGCGTAGATGCGGCGAACACTGAAGCTTTCTTT
clone size: few; V gene: TRBV9; J gene: TRBJ1-6; D gene: TRBD1; CDR3 protein: CASSPYGTGRSPLHF; CDR3 DNA: TGTGCCAGCAGCCCCTACGGGACAGGGCGTTCACCCCTCCACTTT
clone size: -; V gene: TRBV4-2; J gene: TRBJ1-6; D gene: -; CDR3 protein: CASSQEGRYSPNSPLHF; CDR3 DNA: TGTGCCAGCAGCCAAGAAGGCCGGTACAGTCCGAATTCACCCCTCCACTTT
clone size: -; V gene: TRBV28; J gene: TRBJ1-2; D gene: TRBD1; CDR3 protein: CASRSEGQGYGYTF; CDR3 DNA: TGTGCCAGTAGGTCCGAGGGACAGGGGTATGGCTACACCTTC
clone size: -; V gene: TRBV30; J gene: TRBJ1-3; D gene: -; CDR3 protein: CAWSQGPSGNTIYF; CDR3 DNA: TGTGCCTGGAGTCAGGGCCCCTCTGGAAACACCATATATTTT
clone size: -; V gene: TRBV30; J gene: TRBJ1-2; D gene: -; CDR3 protein: CAWNLRGEGYGYTF; CDR3 DNA: TGTGCCTGGAACCTCAGGGGAGAAGGATATGGCTACACCTTC
clone size: once; V gene: TRBV12-3/TRBV12-4; J gene: TRBJ1-2; D gene: -; CDR3 protein: CASTLGPSYTF; CDR3 DNA: TGTGCCAGCACCCTGGGGCCCTCGTACACCTTC
clone size: -; V gene: TRBV5-5; J gene: TRBJ2-2; D gene: -; CDR3 protein: CASSLVGAGELFF; CDR3 DNA: TGTGCCAGCAGCTTGGTAGGGGCCGGGGAGCTGTTTTTT
clone size: -; V gene: TRBV7-9; J gene: TRBJ2-5; D gene: TRBD1; CDR3 protein: CASSLGVSAQGIGQETQYF; CDR3 DNA: TGTGCCAGCAGCTTAGGTGTGTCGGCACAGGGGATAGGGCAAGAGACCCAGTACTTC
clone size: -; V gene: TRBV25-1; J gene: TRBJ2-7; D gene: -; CDR3 protein: CASSESHQTGYYEQYF; CDR3 DNA: TGTGCCAGCAGTGAATCCCATCAAACAGGATACTACGAGCAGTACTTC
clone size: -; V gene: TRBV21-1; J gene: TRBJ1-1; D gene: -; CDR3 protein: CASSKAQEGITEAFF; CDR3 DNA: TGTGCCAGCAGCAAAGCTCAGGAGGGGATCACTGAAGCTTTCTTT
clone size: -; V gene: TRBV28; J gene: TRBJ1-1; D gene: -; CDR3 protein: CASSLFAGLGTEAFF; CDR3 DNA: TGTGCCAGCAGTTTATTTGCAGGGTTGGGAACTGAAGCTTTCTTT
clone size: -; V gene: TRBV5-6; J gene: TRBJ2-7; D gene: TRBD1; CDR3 protein: CASSLERDRRAYEQYF; CDR3 DNA: TGTGCCAGCAGCTTGGAAAGGGACAGAAGAGCCTACGAGCAGTACTTC
clone size: large; V gene: TRBV19; J gene: TRBJ1-1; D gene: TRBD1; CDR3 protein: CASSETGTGVPEAFF; CDR3 DNA: TGTGCCAGTAGTGAAACCGGGACAGGCGTCCCTGAAGCTTTCTTT
clone size: -; V gene: TRBV7-8; J gene: TRBJ1-6; D gene: -; CDR3 protein: CASSLEEQSSYNSPLHF; CDR3 DNA: TGTGCCAGCAGCTTAGAGGAGCAGAGCTCCTATAATTCACCCCTCCACTTT
clone size: once; V gene: TRBV11-3; J gene: TRBJ1-6; D gene: TRBD1; CDR3 protein: CASSQTTGVNSPLHF; CDR3 DNA: TGTGCCAGCAGTCAGACGACAGGGGTTAATTCACCCCTCCACTTT
clone size: -; V gene: TRBV6-5; J gene: TRBJ1-2; D gene: TRBD1; CDR3 protein: CASSYAQGAPRYGYTF; CDR3 DNA: TGTGCCAGCAGTTATGCGCAGGGGGCGCCCCGGTATGGCTACACCTTC
clone size: few; V gene: TRBV9; J gene: TRBJ1-5; D gene: -; CDR3 protein: CASSVSPSNQPQHF; CDR3 DNA: TGTGCCAGCAGCGTGAGTCCTAGCAATCAGCCCCAGCATTTT